This T cell receptor beta chain was identified in a study of T cells expressing NK-cell markers. For the study at large: The TCR beta repertoires were obtained from sorted CD3+CD56+NKG2C+, CD3+CD56+NKG2C- and CD3+CD56-NKG2C+ T cells.

TCRdb reprocessed the 5' RACE reads, with one entry per CDR3 protein and no DNA. The repertoire table contains around 280,000 distinct CDR3 sequences. Details on this clonotype: Its specificity is not known.

Overall study findings and caveats: The study found these clonotypes also leading the CD3+CD56-NKG2C+ fraction in several donors. In six donors, dominant NKG2C+ clonotypes were roughly 1.0-8% of CD8+ T cells.

Germline V gene lookup returns CDR1 SQVTM and CDR2 ANQGSEA. This CDR3 comprises 12 residues. The sample comprised blood T cells: a sorted CD56 or NKG2C T cell subset, CD4+ or CD8+ T cells, or bulk PBMC T cells (not recorded which). The chain recombines TRBV29-1 with TRBJ2-4; TCRdb's D gene call, TRBD2, goes unchecked for lack of DNA. This receptor was taken from a man aged 18 to 30 in good health. This chain's CDR3 is CSATSGSDIQYF.